The 20 T cell receptor beta chains below were found in one sample sequenced in a study of response to subunit inactivated influenza vaccine. In TCRdb, the RT-PCR reads were re-called with MiXCR into one record per CDR3 protein. The sample carries about 700,000 distinct CDR3 sequences, 12% to 15% recorded once. The specimen was PBMCs from blood, collected less than 15 days before vaccination. These receptors were collected from a man aged 50-59 years who received an inactivated influenza vaccine.

This chain connects TRBV12-3 or TRBV12-4 to TRBJ2-1; D ambiguous. With 6 bases removed from V and 5 bases from J, the gap between germline ends came to 8 bases. This CDR3 has 12 amino acids. The CDR3 sequence is CASRSSNNEQFF. In DNA, the CDR3 is TGTGCCAGCAGGTCCTCAAACAATGAGCAGTTCTTC.

In this sample, this clonotype turned up many times. For the CDR3, the DNA is TGCGCCAGCAGCTTGGAGGGACGGTCTACCTACGAGCAGTACTTC. The encoded protein is CASSLEGRSTYEQYF. The V call is TRBV5-1, the J call TRBJ2-7; D could derive from TRBD1 or TRBD2 (5 bases each). The CDR3 sequence is 15 residues long. V lost 0 bases and J lost 2, with 12 bases in between. The V gene's germline CDR1 is SGHRS and CDR2 YFSETQ. Complete variable domain (other parts from reference TRBV5-1 and TRBJ2-7): KAGVTQTPRYLIKTRGQQVTLSCSPISGHRSVSWYQQTPGQGLQFLFEYFSETQRNKGNFPGRFSGRQFSNSRSEMNVSTLELGDSALYLCASSLEGRSTYEQYFGPGTRLTVT.

This clonotype occurred a few times. This CDR3 reads CASSRSRDFYEQYF. Here the CDR3 DNA reads TGTGCCAGCAGCCGAAGTCGGGACTTCTACGAGCAGTACTTC. V usage is TRBV7-2 and J usage is TRBJ2-7, with D possibly TRBD2 on 6 matching bases. This CDR3 has 14 residues. Germline V lookup: CDR1 SGHTA, CDR2 FQGNSA. Between the trimmed V and J ends, which lost 5 bases and 3 bases, there was a span of 14 bases.

The chain joins TRBV6-5 to TRBJ2-1; 7 bases agree with TRBD2. Germline V gene lookup returns CDR1 MNHEY and CDR2 SVGAGI. J gave up 0 bases and V 2 bases, and 4 bases lay outside the gene matches. The CDR3 is made up of 16 amino acids. The DNA of the CDR3 is TGTGCCAGCAGTTACGATGCGGGAGTCTCCTACAATGAGCAGTTCTTC. Translated: CASSYDAGVSYNEQFF.

The chain's CDR3 is CASSLKGSGNTEAFF. The CDR3, as DNA: TGCGCCAGCAGCTTGAAAGGCAGCGGGAACACTGAAGCTTTCTTT. V gene TRBV5-1 combines with J gene TRBJ1-1; D is uncertain. CDR1 and CDR2 from the germline V gene are SGHRS and YFSETQ. V dropped 1 base and J dropped 1 base, with 11 bases sitting between them. This CDR3 is 15 amino acids long.

The rearrangement links TRBV4-3 to TRBJ1-2; 11 bases are shared with TRBD1. J was trimmed by 0 bases and V by 3 bases; bases with no gene match: 6. The CDR3 is 17 amino acids. Germline V gives CDR1 LGHNA, CDR2 YSLEER. CDR3 coding DNA: TGCGCCAGCAGCCAGGACAGGGGGCGAGTTGCTAACTATGGCTACACCTTC. Protein: CASSQDRGRVANYGYTF.

The chain has TRBV3-1 and TRBJ1-5; tentative D call: TRBD1 (6 bases). This CDR3 is built from 14 residues. Trimming removed 1 base at V and 9 bases at J, with 13 bases between. Germline CDR1 and CDR2: LGHDT and YNNKEL (reference sequence). The CDR3 sequence: CASSQAGGRGPQHF. The DNA for the CDR3 is TGTGCCAGCAGCCAAGCCGGGGGCCGGGGGCCCCAGCATTTT.

This clonotype was picked up many times. The rearrangement links TRBV12-3 or TRBV12-4 to TRBJ2-1; D possibly corresponds to TRBD2 (6 bases). V was shortened by 6 bases and J by 3 bases, with 21 bases between the two germline ends. The CDR3 covers 17 residues. The CDR3 is CASSWRVGASRYNEQFF. Here the CDR3 DNA reads TGTGCCAGCAGCTGGAGGGTTGGCGCGTCCCGCTACAATGAGCAGTTCTTC.

A remark on this clonotype: The conserved phenylalanine or tryptophan is not found at the CDR3 terminus, so this likely reflects a read error. V usage is TRBV7-8 and J usage is TRBJ1-6, with D possibly matching TRBD1 (6 bases). Looked up from germline, CDR1 is SGHVS and CDR2 is FQNEAQ. The CDR3 extends over 15 amino acids. V dropped 1 base and J dropped 9 bases, with 13 bases sitting between them. In nucleotides, the CDR3 is TGTGCCAGCAGCTTAGAGGGGGGAGTTGGTTCACCCCTCCACCTT. Its translation: CASSLEGGVGSPLHL.

This clonotype was seen a handful of times. V usage is TRBV7-3 and J usage is TRBJ2-7; the D is unclear. CDR3 length: 12 residues. Trimming removed 4 bases from V and 3 bases from J, with 7 bases in between. CDR1 and CDR2 from the germline V gene are SGHTA and FQGTGA. CDR3 DNA: TGTGCCAGCAGCTGCCTTTTCTACGAGCAGTACTTC. It is translated as CASSCLFYEQYF.

This clonotype was found many times. V usage is TRBV12-3 or TRBV12-4 and J usage is TRBJ1-5, with D possibly matching TRBD1 (6 bases). This CDR3 comprises 16 residues. V lost 1 base and J lost 0, with 10 bases in between. CDR3 DNA sequence: TGTGCCAGCAGTTTAGGGGGGGCGTATAGCAATCAGCCCCAGCATTTT. Protein product: CASSLGGAYSNQPQHF.

This clonotype was counted between two and nine times. The chain carries TRBV12-3 or TRBV12-4 and TRBJ2-1, with D uncertain. The V end lost 7 bases, the J end lost 7 bases, and 11 bases lay between the germline ends. The CDR3 totals 12 residues. Written as DNA, the CDR3 is TGTGCCAGCACCTTTATGGGTAATGAGCAGTTCTTC. Residues: CASTFMGNEQFF.

The V call is TRBV4-3, the J call TRBJ2-3, with a tentative D call TRBD1 (5 bases). The V and J ends lost 3 bases and 8 bases respectively, with 12 bases between them. Per germline, CDR1 LGHNA and CDR2 YSLEER. This CDR3 region has 13 residues. CDR3 amino acids: CASSQQGGVTQYF. CDR3 bases: TGCGCCAGCAGCCAGCAGGGTGGAGTTACGCAGTATTTT.

The rearrangement joins TRBV2 to TRBJ2-7; 7 bases agree with TRBD1. Germline CDR1 and CDR2: SNHLY and FYNNEI. CDR3 length: 15 amino acids. V trimming: 4 bases; J trimming: 6 bases; junction bases outside the gene matches: 12. The CDR3 sequence is CASSADRPGMREQYF. Written as DNA, the CDR3 is TGTGCCAGCAGTGCGGACAGGCCCGGTATGCGCGAGCAGTACTTC.

V and J are TRBV27 and TRBJ1-5, with a tentative D call TRBD1 (6 bases). V lost 5 bases and J lost 2, with 10 bases in between. Germline V CDR1 and CDR2: MNHEY, SMNVEV (reference sequence). The CDR3 is made up of 14 amino acids. The CDR3 bases are TGTGCCAGCAGTCAGGGGTTTGGCAATCAGCCCCAGCATTTT. Amino acids: CASSQGFGNQPQHF.

The gene calls are TRBV5-6 and TRBJ2-3, with D tentatively TRBD2 (5 bases). CDR1 SGHDT and CDR2 YYEEEE come from the germline V gene. V gave up 1 base and J gave up 7 bases, with 22 bases separating them. The CDR3 covers 17 residues. Here the CDR3 DNA reads TGTGCCAGCAGCTTGCCACTAGACCCGCTGGTTTATAATACGCAGTATTTT. It codes for CASSLPLDPLVYNTQYF.

This chain links TRBV3-1 with TRBJ1-6; the match to TRBD1 covers 7 bases. Germline CDR1 reads LGHDT; CDR2 reads YNNKEL (reference sequence). V was clipped by 6 bases and J by 8 bases; unmatched bases: 7. The CDR3 spans 14 residues. The CDR3 bases are TGTGCCAGCAGACTACAGGGGACCGATTCACCCCTCCACTTT. It codes for CASRLQGTDSPLHF.

This clonotype has only a few counts. The rearrangement links TRBV7-2 to TRBJ1-3; TRBD1 agrees at 9 bases. This CDR3 is built from 16 residues. CDR1 and CDR2 from the germline V gene are SGHTA and FQGNSA. The V segment lost 7 bases and the J segment 2 bases; nucleotides outside the gene matches: 9. Here the CDR3 DNA reads TGTGCCAGCAACCCCGGGACAGGGATCCCTGGAAACACCATATATTTT. Amino acids: CASNPGTGIPGNTIYF.

This clonotype was detected only a few times. This chain uses TRBV29-1 with TRBJ2-1; D perhaps matches TRBD1 (6 bases). The V end lost 2 bases, the J end lost 4 bases, and 18 bases lay between the germline ends. Germline V gives CDR1 SQVTM, CDR2 ANQGSEA. The CDR3 has 16 amino acids. The CDR3 is CSVEPGVGTLYNEQFF. The CDR3 DNA sequence: TGCAGCGTTGAACCCGGGGTGGGGACATTATACAATGAGCAGTTCTTC.

V is TRBV4-2 and J is TRBJ1-2; the match to TRBD1 covers 10 bases. This CDR3 is built from 15 residues. With 2 bases clipped from V and 4 bases from J, the junction kept 4 bases outside the gene matches. Germline CDR1 and CDR2: LGHNA and YNFKEQ. CDR3 sequence reads: CASSQPGTGVYGYTF. The CDR3, as DNA: TGTGCCAGCAGCCAACCCGGGACAGGGGTCTATGGCTACACCTTC.